One sample yielded the 8 T cell receptor beta chains listed below, sequenced in a study of identical twins. TCRdb redid the calling of the 5' RACE reads with MiXCR, one entry per CDR3 protein. This sample yields some 790,000 distinct CDR3 sequences, of which about 18% are seen a single time; around 13% belongs to the top ten. In addition, the sample was reused for a study of T cells expressing NK-cell markers.

The sample consisted of PBMCs. The receptors were sampled from a woman aged 18-29 years in good health.

At least ten counts were recorded for this clonotype. The chain combines TRBV5-1 with TRBJ2-3; 10 positions match TRBD2. Germline V gene data show CDR1 as SGHRS and CDR2 as YFSETQ. CDR3 length equals 16 residues. After removal of 4 bases from V and 1 base from J, the junction contained 6 bases not matched to a gene. CDR3 DNA: TGCGCCAGCAGCCCCGTAGCGGGGGGCGGCACAGATACGCAGTATTTT. This sequence encodes CASSPVAGGGTDTQYF. Based on the CDR3 plus reference TRBV5-1 and TRBJ2-3, the full variable domain is KAGVTQTPRYLIKTRGQQVTLSCSPISGHRSVSWYQQTPGQGLQFLFEYFSETQRNKGNFPGRFSGRQFSNSRSEMNVSTLELGDSALYLCASSPVAGGGTDTQYFGPGTRLTVL.

V and J are TRBV10-3 and TRBJ2-1; D call uncertain. Per the germline V gene, CDR1 is ENHRY and CDR2 is SYGVKD. The CDR3 has 14 amino acids. Trimming shortened V by 2 bases and J by 4 bases, and 9 bases separated the two germline ends. The CDR3 here is CAISESSRYNEQFF. DNA for the CDR3: TGTGCCATCAGTGAGAGTTCGCGGTACAATGAGCAGTTCTTC.

This chain joins TRBV18 and TRBJ2-2; a weak D match, TRBD2 (5 bases). The CDR3 extends over 15 amino acids. The V end was cut by 0 bases, the J end by 6 bases, with 11 bases between. The V gene's germline CDR1 is KGHSH and CDR2 LQKENI. CDR3 sequence: CASSPPPGKSGELFF. In nucleotides, the CDR3 is TGTGCCAGCTCACCACCGCCGGGAAAGTCCGGGGAGCTGTTTTTT.

The sample holds a few counts of this clonotype. The chain has TRBV5-5 and TRBJ2-2; no definite D call. CDR3 size: 17 residues. Germline V gene sequence: CDR1 SGHKS, CDR2 YYEKEE (reference sequence). The V end lost 5 bases, the J end lost 7 bases, and 24 bases lay between the germline ends. This CDR3 reads CASSFSWLPGKVGELFF. The CDR3 DNA follows: TGTGCCAGCAGTTTCTCGTGGCTCCCCGGAAAGGTCGGGGAGCTGTTTTTT. The full variable domain, completed using reference TRBV5-5 and TRBJ2-2, is DAGVTQSPTHLIKTRGQQVTLRCSPISGHKSVSWYQQVLGQGPQFIFQYYEKEERGRGNFPDRFSARQFPNYSSELNVNALLLGDSALYLCASSFSWLPGKVGELFFGEGSRLTVL.

CDR3 sequence: CASSQEGTGVRFGYTF. In DNA form, the CDR3 reads TGCGCCAGCAGCCAAGAAGGGACAGGGGTTAGGTTTGGCTACACCTTC. This sequence joins TRBV4-3 and TRBJ1-2, with 10 nucleotides matching TRBD1. The CDR3 is made up of 16 amino acids. V shed 0 bases and J 7 bases; nucleotides not matched to a gene: 8. The germline V gene encodes CDR1 LGHNA and CDR2 YSLEER.

J is TRBJ2-3 and V is TRBV5-1; TRBD2 matches 14 bases. With 0 bases clipped from V and 4 bases from J, the junction kept 1 base outside the gene matches. CDR3 length equals 16 residues. Germline CDR1 SGHRS, CDR2 YFSETQ. CDR3 in amino acids: CASSLATSGGADTQYF. The CDR3 DNA sequence: TGCGCCAGCAGCTTGGCGACTAGCGGGGGGGCAGATACGCAGTATTTT.

This clonotype turned up a few times. The chain couples TRBV18 to TRBJ2-7, with D maybe TRBD1 (6 bases). Germline CDR1 KGHSH, CDR2 LQKENI. The CDR3 has 13 residues. The germline V and J ends were trimmed by 5 bases and 3 bases, with 11 bases remaining between them. CDR3 residues: CASSRTAVYEQYF. The CDR3 DNA reads TGTGCCAGCTCAAGGACAGCTGTCTACGAGCAGTACTTC. Filled out from reference TRBV18 and TRBJ2-7, the complete variable domain reads NAGVMQNPRHLVRRRGQEARLRCSPMKGHSHVYWYRQLPEEGLKFMVYLQKENIIDESGMPKERFSAEFPKEGPSILRIQQVVRGDSAAYFCASSRTAVYEQYFGPGTRLTVT.

CDR3 nucleotide sequence: TGCAGTGCTAGAGATCCTAGCAGCTACACTGAAGCTTTCTTT. It is translated as CSARDPSSYTEAFF. The chain couples TRBV20-1 to TRBJ1-1, with D unresolved. The CDR3 has 14 amino acids. With 0 bases removed from V and 3 bases from J, the gap between germline ends came to 11 bases. Germline V gene data show CDR1 as DFQATT and CDR2 as SNEGSKA (reference sequence).